This note documents a single T cell receptor beta chain sequence. Its antigen is currently unknown. The source of the sample is a study of cytomegalovirus exposure and HLA in healthy donors. Background on the study: Earlier, approximately 180 million T cells were analyzed, and 117 million unique TCR beta sequences were found among them. Study outcomes and limitations: According to the study, approximately 150 TCR beta chains were cytomegalovirus-associated. Relative to equally common others, HLA-associated TCR beta chains showed greater clonal expansion in a later analysis.

Germline assignment: CDR1 LNHNV and CDR2 YYDKDF (reference sequence). Germline trimming cut 10 bases from V and 0 bases from J; bases unmatched to any gene: 12. This CDR3 has 17 amino acids. 60 Vbeta and 13 Jbeta primers were used in PCR. Repertoires were generated with immunoSEQ multiplex PCR, while TCRdb's copy carries only in-frame clones and drops some. The repertoire holds about 150,000 clones, with 65% to 80% as singletons. This TCR was sampled from a male donor in good health and CMV-seronegative. V usage is TRBV15 and J usage is TRBJ2-3; 11 nucleotides align to TRBD2. The sample was PBMCs. In nucleotides, the CDR3 is TGTGCCAGCAGGCGGACACCTAGCGGGAGGAGCACAGATACGCAGTATTTT. Translated: CASRRTPSGRSTDTQYF. The variable domain in full, completed from reference TRBV15 and TRBJ2-3, reads DAMVIQNPRYQVTQFGKPVTLSCSQTLNHNVMYWYQQKSSQAPKLLFHYYDKDFNNEADTPDNFQSRRPNTSFCFLDIRSPGLGDTAMYLCASRRTPSGRSTDTQYFGPGTRLTVL.